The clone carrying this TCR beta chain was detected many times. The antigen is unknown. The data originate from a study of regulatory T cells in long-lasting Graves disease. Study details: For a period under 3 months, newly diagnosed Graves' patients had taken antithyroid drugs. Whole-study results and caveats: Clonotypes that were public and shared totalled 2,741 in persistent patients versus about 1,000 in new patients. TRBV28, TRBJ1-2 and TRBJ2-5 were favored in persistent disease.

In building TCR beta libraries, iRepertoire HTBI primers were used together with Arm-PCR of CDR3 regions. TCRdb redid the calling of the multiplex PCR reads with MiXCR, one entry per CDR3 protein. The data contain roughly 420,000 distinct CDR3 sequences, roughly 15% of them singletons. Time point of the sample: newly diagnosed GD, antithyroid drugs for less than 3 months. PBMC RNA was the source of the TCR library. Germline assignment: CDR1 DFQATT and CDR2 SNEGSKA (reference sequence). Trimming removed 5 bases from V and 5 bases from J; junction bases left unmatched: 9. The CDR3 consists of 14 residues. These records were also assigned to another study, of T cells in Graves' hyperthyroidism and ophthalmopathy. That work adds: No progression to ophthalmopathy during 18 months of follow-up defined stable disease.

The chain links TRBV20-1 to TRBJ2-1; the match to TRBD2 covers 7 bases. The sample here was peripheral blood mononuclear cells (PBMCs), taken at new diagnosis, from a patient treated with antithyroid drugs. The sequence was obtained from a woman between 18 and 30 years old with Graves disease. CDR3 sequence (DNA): TGCAGTGCTCGGGGGGAGCTTGAGAACAATGAGCAGTTCTTC. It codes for CSARGELENNEQFF.